The next 18 T cell receptor beta chains were all read from a single sample in a study of immune evolution from preneoplasia to lung adenocarcinoma. The assay was immunoSEQ multiplex PCR, and TCRdb's table has in-frame clones only and misses some. Among over 6,000 clones listed, 75% to 85% were seen once. Sequenced sample: FFPE minimally invasive lung adenocarcinoma tissue. These receptors all stem from a person in their sixties or seventies with lung adenocarcinoma.

The V gene is TRBV30, the J gene TRBJ1-5; possibly TRBD1 for D (6 bases). V was pared by 0 bases and J by 3 bases, with 12 bases between. The CDR3 has 15 amino acids. CDR1 GTSNPN and CDR2 SVGIG come from the germline V gene (reference sequence). The CDR3 protein is CAWSVGSGVNQPQHF. DNA of the CDR3: TGTGCCTGGAGTGTAGGGTCAGGGGTCAATCAGCCCCAGCATTTT.

This clone was seen more than once but under ten times. The gene calls are TRBV4-1 and TRBJ2-7, with D possibly TRBD1 on 6 matching bases. There are 14 residues in the CDR3. V was clipped by 5 bases and J by 0 bases, with 11 bases between them. Per the germline V gene, CDR1 is MGHRA and CDR2 is YSYEKL. CDR3 in amino acids: CASSDLGGSYEQYF. The CDR3 DNA reads as TGCGCCAGCAGCGACTTAGGGGGCTCCTACGAGCAGTACTTC.

The rearrangement joins TRBV19 to TRBJ1-1, with D hard to call. Looked up from germline, CDR1 is LNHDA and CDR2 is SQIVND (reference sequence). The CDR3 spans 14 residues. Trimming removed 2 bases at V and 0 bases at J, with 7 bases between. The chain's CDR3 is CASSITGLNTEAFF. The CDR3 region has the DNA TGTGCCAGTAGTATAACTGGCTTGAACACTGAAGCTTTCTTT.

The chain recombines TRBV28 with TRBJ2-5; D is possibly TRBD2 (6 bases). Germline CDR1 MDHEN, CDR2 SYDVKM. This CDR3 is 16 amino acids long. Trimming shortened V by 5 bases and J by 3 bases, and 19 bases separated the two germline ends. The CDR3 coding sequence is TGTGCCAGCAGTCAGGAGGGACGCCCTGGAAAAGAGACCCAGTACTTC. The encoded protein is CASSQEGRPGKETQYF.

V usage is TRBV19 and J usage is TRBJ2-1; possibly TRBD2 for D (6 bases). The germline V and J ends were trimmed by 3 bases and 7 bases, with 16 bases remaining between them. The CDR3 is made up of 15 amino acids. The germline CDR1 and CDR2 sequences are LNHDA and SQIVND (reference sequence). The CDR3 loop reads CASSMQGGRGNEQFF. CDR3 DNA: TGTGCCAGTAGTATGCAGGGAGGTAGAGGAAATGAGCAGTTCTTC.

The chain recombines TRBV6-1 with TRBJ2-2; 7 nucleotides match TRBD1. CDR1 and CDR2 from the germline V gene are MNHNS and SASEGT. The J segment lost 7 bases and the V segment lost 6 bases, leaving 8 bases of the junction unmatched. The CDR3 sequence is 14 residues long. The CDR3 sequence is CASSGTGENGELFF. The CDR3 bases are TGTGCCAGCAGCGGAACAGGGGAGAACGGGGAGCTGTTTTTT.

The chain carries TRBV27 and TRBJ2-7, with 11 bases that match TRBD2. Per germline, CDR1 MNHEY and CDR2 SMNVEV (reference sequence). V was pared by 4 bases and J by 2 bases, with 7 bases of the junction left unmatched. This CDR3 contains 16 residues. As DNA, the CDR3 is TGTGCCAGCAGTTCCCAGACTAGCGGGATAACCTACGAGCAGTACTTC. This translates into CASSSQTSGITYEQYF.

The chain carries TRBV5-6 and TRBJ1-5, with D hard to call. Trimming cost V 0 bases and J 3 bases, with 7 bases left between them. CDR3 size: 14 residues. Germline values: CDR1 SGHDT, CDR2 YYEEEE. CDR3 DNA: TGTGCCAGCAGCTTGGTAGGGTCCAATCAGCCCCAGCATTTT. As protein: CASSLVGSNQPQHF.

The chain uses TRBV11-1 and TRBJ2-7; TRBD1 aligns across 7 bases. V shed 3 bases and J 4 bases; nucleotides not matched to a gene: 6. The CDR3 contains 14 residues. Germline V gives CDR1 SGHAT, CDR2 FQDESV (reference sequence). CDR3 nucleotides: TGTGCCAGCAGCTTCGGACAGGTGGGGTACGAGCAGTACTTC. This encodes CASSFGQVGYEQYF.

V gene TRBV6-1 combines with J gene TRBJ2-7; possibly TRBD1 for D (6 bases). Trimming removed 2 bases from V and 0 bases from J, with 11 bases in between. CDR1 is MNHNS, CDR2 SASEGT, per germline. This CDR3 contains 15 residues. The CDR3 DNA reads as TGTGCCAGCAGTGAAAGACAGGCGAGCTCCTACGAGCAGTACTTC. It specifies CASSERQASSYEQYF.

This clone was seen only a few times. V and J are TRBV9 and TRBJ2-1; TRBD1 might be the D (5 bases). The CDR3 consists of 13 residues. Germline values: CDR1 SGDLS, CDR2 YYNGEE. V was trimmed by 3 bases and J by 4 bases, leaving 8 bases between them. CDR3 coding DNA: TGTGCCAGCAGCGGGACACTTTACAATGAGCAGTTCTTC. This gives the protein CASSGTLYNEQFF.

The V and J genes are TRBV2 and TRBJ2-7; D assignment may be TRBD1 or TRBD2 (5 bases each). CDR3 size: 15 residues. V was trimmed by 6 bases and J by 0 bases, leaving 15 bases between them. Germline V gene data show CDR1 as SNHLY and CDR2 as FYNNEI. The chain's CDR3 is CASSARDGASYEQYF. In nucleotides, the CDR3 is TGTGCCAGCAGCGCCCGGGACGGGGCCTCCTACGAGCAGTACTTC.

This chain links TRBV11-2 with TRBJ1-1; D uncertain. Germline CDR1 and CDR2: SGHAT and FQNNGV. This CDR3 spans 13 amino acids. V was cut by 0 bases and J by 1 base, with 3 bases left in between. The CDR3 DNA follows: TGTGCCAGCAGCTTAGAGGGGAACACTGAAGCTTTCTTT. Its translation: CASSLEGNTEAFF.

The chain couples TRBV9 to TRBJ1-2; D is perhaps TRBD1 (5 bases). With 0 bases removed from V and 8 bases from J, the gap between germline ends came to 14 bases. CDR1 is SGDLS, CDR2 YYNGEE, per germline. The CDR3 covers 14 residues. The CDR3 nucleotides are TGTGCCAGCAGCGTAGTCCGGGAGGGGTCCGGCTACACCTTC. It yields the protein CASSVVREGSGYTF.

About this clone itself: The junction departs from the called germline gene at one end, perhaps through a read error. The chain combines TRBV7-7 with TRBJ2-1; 10 bases match TRBD1. The CDR3 runs 15 residues. The germline V gene encodes CDR1 SSHAT and CDR2 FNYEAQ (reference sequence). The CDR3 DNA is TGTGCTAGCAGCTTAGGGACAGGGGAATACAATGAGCAGTTCTTC. It encodes CASSLGTGEYNEQFF.

The chain combines TRBV30 with TRBJ1-3, with D tentatively TRBD1 (5 bases). Germline V gene lookup returns CDR1 GTSNPN and CDR2 SVGIG (reference sequence). Trimming cost V 5 bases and J 3 bases, with 11 bases left between them. CDR3 length: 13 residues. The CDR3 spells CAWSGGVGNTIYF. The CDR3 DNA reads TGTGCCTGGTCGGGGGGAGTTGGAAACACCATATATTTT.

The chain has TRBV6-1 and TRBJ1-5, with D unresolved. V lost 7 bases and J 7 bases, leaving 14 bases between the germline ends. Germline CDR1 is MNHNS and CDR2 is SASEGT. There are 13 residues in the CDR3. CDR3 residues: CASKITTGQPQHF. The CDR3 DNA reads as TGTGCCAGCAAAATTACCACGGGACAGCCCCAGCATTTT.

This chain links TRBV2 with TRBJ2-3; TRBD2 agrees at 14 bases. CDR3 length: 14 residues. CDR1 is SNHLY, CDR2 FYNNEI, per germline. V lost 9 bases to trimming and J lost 1 base; unmatched junction nucleotides: 0. This CDR3 reads CARGLAGGTDTQYF. DNA of the CDR3: TGTGCCAGGGGACTAGCGGGAGGCACAGATACGCAGTATTTT.